The T cell receptor (beta chain) under discussion was sequenced for a study of CD8+CD57+ T cells in acquired aplastic anemia. Across the whole study: An average of about 3.2 ug of DNA was obtained from sorted CD4+ and CD8+ cells. General study findings and limits: There were over 25 CD8+ CDR3 sequences that occurred in both patients and controls.

Comments on this clonotype: Its antigen is currently unknown.

Genomic DNA templated the TCR beta VDJ and CDR3 profiling. From the reads, TCRdb called clonotypes with MiXCR, one entry per CDR3 protein. The sample has 250,000 or so distinct CDR3 sequences; around half are singletons. This CDR3 is built from 15 residues. V lost 7 bases and J lost 2, with 19 bases in between. Germline V lookup: CDR1 GTSNPN, CDR2 SVGIG (reference sequence). All patients picked for sequencing had shown, by flow cytometry, an expansion of CD8+CD57+ cells. The chain has TRBV30 and TRBJ2-3; D unresolved. Sample: sorted CD4+, CD8+, or CD8+CD57+ T cells (not recorded which) from PBMCs. The source is a human donor with aplastic anemia. The DNA for the CDR3 is TGTGCCTCGAAGTGGCTCGCCCCCATCACAGATACGCAGTATTTT. Translated, it gives CASKWLAPITDTQYF.